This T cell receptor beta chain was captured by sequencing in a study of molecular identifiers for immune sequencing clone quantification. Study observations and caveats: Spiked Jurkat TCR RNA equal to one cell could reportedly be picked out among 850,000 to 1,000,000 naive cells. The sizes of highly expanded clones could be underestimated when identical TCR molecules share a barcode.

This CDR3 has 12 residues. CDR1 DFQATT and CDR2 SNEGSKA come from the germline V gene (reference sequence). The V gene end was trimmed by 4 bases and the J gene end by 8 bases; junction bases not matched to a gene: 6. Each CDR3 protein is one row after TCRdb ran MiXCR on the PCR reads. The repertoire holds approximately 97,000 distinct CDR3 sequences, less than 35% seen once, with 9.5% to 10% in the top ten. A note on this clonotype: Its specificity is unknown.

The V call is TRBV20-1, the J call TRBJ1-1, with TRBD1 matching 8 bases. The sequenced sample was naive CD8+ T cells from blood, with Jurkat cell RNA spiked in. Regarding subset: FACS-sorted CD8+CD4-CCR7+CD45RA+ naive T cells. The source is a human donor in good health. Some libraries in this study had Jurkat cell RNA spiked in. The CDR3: CSAIFTGGEAFF. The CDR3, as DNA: TGCAGTGCTATTTTCACAGGGGGAGAAGCTTTCTTT.